Listed here are 17 T cell receptor beta chains from one sample, sequenced in a study of blood T cell repertoires in COVID-19. Sequencing used immunoSEQ multiplex PCR; TCRdb keeps in-frame clones, though not all of them. The table has 150,000 to 250,000 clones, approximately 80% seen once. The specimen sequenced was PBMCs or T cells enriched from blood (not recorded which). These receptor sequences come from a man in his forties or fifties who had recovered from COVID-19.

This chain connects TRBV20-1 to TRBJ2-2; D might be TRBD2 (5 bases). CDR3 size: 14 residues. Germline CDR1 and CDR2: DFQATT and SNEGSKA (reference sequence). V lost 3 bases, J lost 4 bases, and 12 bases lay in between. DNA for the CDR3: TGCAGTGCTAGTAACGCGGGCGGCACCGGGGAGCTGTTTTTT. Its translation: CSASNAGGTGELFF.

The gene calls are TRBV9 and TRBJ1-5; perhaps TRBD1 as D (5 bases). This CDR3 comprises 14 residues. Trimming pared 4 bases from V and 8 bases from J, leaving 16 bases between. Germline CDR1 reads SGDLS; CDR2 reads YYNGEE. The CDR3 is CASSPGTLKEPQHF. CDR3 DNA sequence: TGTGCCAGCAGCCCCGGGACTCTGAAAGAGCCCCAGCATTTT.

J is TRBJ2-5 and V is TRBV5-6; 9 positions match TRBD2. The CDR3 totals 14 residues. V lost 5 bases and J lost 4; bases outside the gene matches: 6. In germline, CDR1 is SGHDT, CDR2 YYEEEE. CDR3 sequence reads: CASSLTSGGETQYF. In DNA, the CDR3 is TGTGCCAGCAGTTTGACTAGCGGCGGAGAGACCCAGTACTTC.

The gene calls are TRBV2 and TRBJ2-5; 9 bases fit TRBD2. CDR3 length: 13 residues. J was trimmed by 5 bases and V by 8 bases; bases with no gene match: 6. The germline V gene has CDR1 SNHLY and CDR2 FYNNEI. Written as DNA, the CDR3 is TGTGCCAGCTTTAGCGGGAGAAGGGAGACCCAGTACTTC. Residues: CASFSGRRETQYF.

The V call is TRBV7-2, the J call TRBJ1-2; D is unclear. The CDR3 loop spans 16 amino acids. Deletions cut 1 base from V and 8 bases from J, with 20 bases between. The V gene's germline CDR1 is SGHTA and CDR2 FQGNSA. The CDR3 DNA reads TGTGCCAGCAGCTTAGGTCAGGCGGGGTTGGGCTCGGGCTACACCTTC. It codes for CASSLGQAGLGSGYTF.

This chain connects TRBV5-4 to TRBJ2-1; 10 nucleotides line up with TRBD2. This CDR3 comprises 17 residues. The germline V gene has CDR1 SGHNT and CDR2 YYREEE (reference sequence). V shed 1 base and J 0 bases; nucleotides not matched to a gene: 4. DNA of the CDR3: TGTGCCAGCAGCTTGCCGGCTAGCGGGAGCTCCTACAATGAGCAGTTCTTC. This sequence encodes CASSLPASGSSYNEQFF.

V usage is TRBV6-5 and J usage is TRBJ1-4, with D possibly TRBD1 on 5 matching bases. Trimming left V 6 bases short and J 5 bases short, with 16 bases between. Germline V gene lookup returns CDR1 MNHEY and CDR2 SVGAGI. CDR3 size: 15 residues. The CDR3 DNA reads as TGTGCCAGCAGGGCCGGGGGACGGCTGAATGAAAAACTGTTTTTT. This translates into CASRAGGRLNEKLFF.

In its sample, this clone was seen once. V usage is TRBV24-1 and J usage is TRBJ2-7; D is unresolved. The CDR3 spans 18 residues. Germline CDR1 is KGHDR and CDR2 is SFDVKD. V dropped 4 bases and J dropped 2 bases, with 23 bases sitting between them. DNA for the CDR3: TGTGCCACCAGTGACCCACCCGTGCAGCGCTACTCTACCTACGAGCAGTACGTC. Its translation is CATSDPPVQRYSTYEQYV.

In this sample, this clone turned up once. This CDR3 is CASSYSRWGGNQPQHF. In nucleotides, the CDR3 is TGTGCCAGCAGTTACTCGAGGTGGGGGGGCAATCAGCCCCAGCATTTT. V and J are TRBV6-5 and TRBJ1-5; tentatively, D is TRBD1 (5 bases). V shed 0 bases and J shed 2 bases, with 11 bases lying between them. This CDR3 is built from 16 residues. The germline CDR1 and CDR2 sequences are MNHEY and SVGAGI.

This chain uses TRBV24-1 with TRBJ1-2; D is ambiguous. The CDR3 runs to 13 residues. The V gene's germline CDR1 is KGHDR and CDR2 SFDVKD. V was pared by 9 bases and J by 5 bases, with 15 bases between. CDR3 sequence: CATWARMIYGYTF. In DNA, the CDR3 is TGTGCCACCTGGGCACGGATGATATATGGCTACACCTTC.

The V gene is TRBV7-9, the J gene TRBJ2-1; weak D call: TRBD2 (7 bases). The CDR3 has 10 amino acids. Germline V lookup: CDR1 SEHNR, CDR2 FQNEAQ (reference sequence). V dropped 11 bases and J dropped 9 bases, with 11 bases sitting between them. The CDR3 bases are TGTGCCGCGGGGGCTTCTGAGCAGTTCTTC. Protein sequence: CAAGASEQFF.

This clone was recorded only once. This chain joins TRBV7-3 and TRBJ2-2; 9 bases agree with TRBD1. The CDR3 contains 15 residues. Germline loops: CDR1 SGHTA, CDR2 FQGTGA. V gave up 6 bases and J gave up 5 bases; unmatched junction bases: 7. CDR3 coding DNA: TGTGCCAGCAGACCCGGGACAGGGAGAACCGGGGAGCTGTTTTTT. Protein product: CASRPGTGRTGELFF.

V gene TRBV4-2 combines with J gene TRBJ2-2; the match to TRBD2 covers 15 bases. Trimming at V came to 0 bases and at J to 6 bases, leaving 17 bases not matched to a gene. Germline V lookup: CDR1 LGHNA, CDR2 YNFKEQ. The CDR3 length is 22 residues. CDR3 in DNA: TGTGCCAGCAGCCAAGATCTTACGAGGGGACTAGCGGGAGGCTGGTCCGCCGGGGAGCTGTTTTTT. This gives the protein CASSQDLTRGLAGGWSAGELFF.

V usage is TRBV5-8 and J usage is TRBJ1-2; D gene uncertain. Per germline, CDR1 SGHTS and CDR2 YDEGEE. The CDR3 totals 18 residues. Between the trimmed V and J ends, which lost 1 base and 3 bases, there was a span of 22 bases. The CDR3 protein is CASSLRFVRGGADYGYTF. The CDR3 DNA follows: TGTGCCAGCAGCTTGAGGTTTGTCAGAGGTGGCGCTGACTATGGCTACACCTTC.

As regards this clone: An end of the junction differs from the germline gene, which may be a read error. The V and J genes are TRBV25-1 and TRBJ1-2; 8 bases match TRBD1. CDR1 is MGHDK and CDR2 is SYGVNS in the germline V gene. The CDR3 loop spans 11 amino acids. DNA of the CDR3: TGTGCCAGCAGTGCCCAGGGGGCGCGGCGTTGG. Translation gives CASSAQGARRW.

The chain carries TRBV5-6 and TRBJ2-1, with 13 bases matching TRBD2. Per the germline V gene, CDR1 is SGHDT and CDR2 is YYEEEE. This CDR3 is 17 amino acids long. Germline trimming cut 4 bases from V and 10 bases from J; bases unmatched to any gene: 14. This CDR3 is CASSKLPGLAGEGEQFF. CDR3 in DNA: TGTGCCAGCAGCAAACTTCCCGGACTAGCGGGAGAGGGGGAGCAGTTCTTC.

The rearrangement uses TRBV6-2 or TRBV6-3 and TRBJ1-4, with 9 bases lining up with TRBD1. Germline CDR1 is MNHEY and CDR2 is SVGEGT. The junction had 14 bases not matched to a gene; V was cut back by 6 bases and J by 6 bases. The CDR3 is made up of 17 amino acids. The CDR3 region has the DNA TGTGCCAGCAGCCGCACCGGGACAGGGCTGACATATGAAAAACTGTTTTTT. It is translated as CASSRTGTGLTYEKLFF.